This T cell receptor (beta chain) was sequenced for a study of blood T cells in healthy people across ages. For the second PCR, which ran for roughly 7 to 11 cycles, a sample-barcoded 5' primer and a J-beta primer mix were used. Using its own MiXCR run on the 5' RACE reads, TCRdb lists one record per CDR3 protein. The profile shows approximately 800,000 distinct CDR3 sequences, about 36% of them singletons. As concerns this clonotype: The antigen is undetermined. A junction boundary mismatches the germline segment, possibly from a read error.

CDR1 is MGHRA and CDR2 is YSYEKL in the germline V gene. The CDR3 is 14 residues long. Notes on the study in general: Older age coincided with a roughly linear decline in TCR beta diversity per million T cells.

The chain recombines TRBV4-1 with TRBJ2-3; D is ambiguous. The receptor comes from a man between 18 and 35 years old in good health. The sample was blood. CDR3 sequence: CAGSQSDRTDTQYF. The DNA of the CDR3 is TGCGCCGGCAGCCAATCGGACCGCACAGATACGCAGTATTTT.